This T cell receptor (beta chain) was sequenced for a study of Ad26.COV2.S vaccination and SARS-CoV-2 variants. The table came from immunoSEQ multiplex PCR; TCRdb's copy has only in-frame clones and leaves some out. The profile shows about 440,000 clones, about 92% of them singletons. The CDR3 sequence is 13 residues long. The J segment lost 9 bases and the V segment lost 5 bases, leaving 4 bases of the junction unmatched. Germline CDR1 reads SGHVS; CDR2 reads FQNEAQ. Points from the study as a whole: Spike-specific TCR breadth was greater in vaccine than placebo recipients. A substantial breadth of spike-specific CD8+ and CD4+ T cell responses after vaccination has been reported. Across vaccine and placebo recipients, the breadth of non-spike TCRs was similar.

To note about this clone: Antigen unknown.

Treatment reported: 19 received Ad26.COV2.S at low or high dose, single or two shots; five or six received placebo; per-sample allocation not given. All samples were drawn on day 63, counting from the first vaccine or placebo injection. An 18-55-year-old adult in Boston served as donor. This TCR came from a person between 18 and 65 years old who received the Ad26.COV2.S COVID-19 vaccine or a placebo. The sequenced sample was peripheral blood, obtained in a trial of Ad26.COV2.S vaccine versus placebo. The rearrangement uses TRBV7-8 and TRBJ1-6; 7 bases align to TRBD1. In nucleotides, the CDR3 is TGTGCCAGCAGCAATAGACAGGGTTCACCCCTCCACTTT. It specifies CASSNRQGSPLHF.